Following are 17 T cell receptor beta chains from one sample sequenced in a study of OX40 agonist ivuxolimab in advanced cancers. Using immunoSEQ multiplex PCR, the repertoire was profiled, and TCRdb retains in-frame clones only, with some absent. This sample yields 50,000 to 65,000 clones, of which 84% are seen a single time; approximately 2% belongs to the top ten. Sequenced material: CD4+ or CD8+ T cells sorted from blood, taken in a trial of the OX40 agonist ivuxolimab. These receptors were obtained from an adult with an advanced solid tumor such as melanoma, head and neck, liver or kidney cancer.

In its sample, this clone was seen once. V usage is TRBV6-6 and J usage is TRBJ2-7, with a possible D match to TRBD2 (6 bases). The CDR3 extends over 14 amino acids. Germline V gives CDR1 MNHNY, CDR2 SVGAGI (reference sequence). The V and J ends lost 6 bases and 0 bases respectively, with 12 bases between them. CDR3 sequence: CASRTPGSSYEQYF. The CDR3 DNA reads TGTGCCAGCAGAACTCCCGGGAGCTCCTACGAGCAGTACTTC.

V and J are TRBV19 and TRBJ1-5, with D tentatively TRBD1 (6 bases). CDR1 is LNHDA, CDR2 SQIVND, per germline (reference sequence). There are 13 residues in the CDR3. The V end lost 6 bases, the J end lost 1 base, and 7 bases lay between the germline ends. Here the CDR3 reads CASSQGSNQPQHF. The CDR3 DNA is TGTGCCAGTAGCCAGGGGAGCAATCAGCCCCAGCATTTT.

With regard to this clone: One end of the junction is discordant with germline, which a read error may explain. This chain connects TRBV7-2 to TRBJ2-3; TRBD2 matches at 7 bases. The CDR3 consists of 16 residues. Germline CDR1 SGHTA, CDR2 FQGNSA. This CDR3 is CASSLADTPYTDTQYF. For the CDR3, the DNA is TGTGCCAGCAGCCTAGCGGACACCCCTTACACAGATACGCAGTATTTT. The full variable domain, in which reference TRBV7-2 and TRBJ2-3 provide the parts outside the CDR3, is GAGVSQSPSNKVTEKGKDVELRCDPISGHTALYWYRQSLGQGLEFLIYFQGNSAPDKSGLPSDRFSAERTGGSVSTLTIQRTQQEDSAVYLCASSLADTPYTDTQYFGPGTRLTVL.

The chain couples TRBV9 to TRBJ2-5, with TRBD1 matching over 8 bases. The CDR3 contains 14 residues. Germline loops: CDR1 SGDLS, CDR2 YYNGEE. Trimming cost V 4 bases and J 4 bases; bases outside gene matches: 6. The CDR3 region is CASSSRTGPETQYF. In nucleotides, the CDR3 is TGTGCCAGCAGCTCCCGGACAGGGCCAGAGACCCAGTACTTC.

This clone has more than one count but fewer than ten. The chain recombines TRBV2 with TRBJ1-4; 7 bases are a match to TRBD1. Germline CDR1 is SNHLY and CDR2 is FYNNEI. CDR3 length equals 12 residues. V gave up 9 bases and J gave up 6 bases; unmatched junction bases: 4. Written as DNA, the CDR3 is TGTGCCAGACAGGGGCTGGATGAAAAACTGTTTTTT. This translates into CARQGLDEKLFF.

The genes are TRBV11-1 and TRBJ2-5, with 7 bases lining up with TRBD1. With 1 base clipped from V and 5 bases from J, the junction kept 7 bases outside the gene matches. Germline V lookup: CDR1 SGHAT, CDR2 FQDESV (reference sequence). The CDR3 has 15 amino acids. DNA for the CDR3: TGTGCCAGCAGCTTAGAGGCCACAGGGGAGGAGACCCAGTACTTC. It yields the protein CASSLEATGEETQYF.

This chain connects TRBV11-2 to TRBJ2-2; D unclear. Trimming stripped 2 bases from V and 7 bases from J, with 5 bases between. Germline V CDR1 and CDR2: SGHAT, FQNNGV. This CDR3 is 12 amino acids long. In nucleotides, the CDR3 is TGTGCCAGCAGCTTATATCTCGGGGAGCTGTTTTTT. Translating gives CASSLYLGELFF.

The genes are TRBV27 and TRBJ2-1, with 12 bases identical to TRBD2. The CDR3 extends over 14 amino acids. V lost 7 bases and J lost 8; bases outside the gene matches: 6. Germline V gene sequence: CDR1 MNHEY, CDR2 SMNVEV (reference sequence). This CDR3 reads CASKRLAGGDEQFF. The DNA of the CDR3 is TGTGCCAGCAAGCGGCTAGCGGGAGGGGATGAGCAGTTCTTC.

Here the CDR3 DNA reads TGTGCCTGGACAGCTAACTATGGCTACACCTTC. It specifies CAWTANYGYTF. V usage is TRBV30 and J usage is TRBJ1-2; D not certain. Germline lookup yields CDR1 GTSNPN and CDR2 SVGIG (reference sequence). Trimming took 4 bases from V and 0 from J, leaving 3 bases between them. The CDR3 covers 11 residues.

The gene calls are TRBV4-1 and TRBJ1-3, with a possible D match to TRBD1 (6 bases). Trimming took 6 bases from V and 2 from J, leaving 17 bases between them. The CDR3 spans 16 residues. The V gene's germline CDR1 is MGHRA and CDR2 YSYEKL. Here the CDR3 reads CASSQGPPRTGNTIYF. The DNA of the CDR3 is TGCGCCAGCAGTCAGGGGCCGCCTCGGACTGGAAACACCATATATTTT.

The rearrangement links TRBV6-5 to TRBJ2-7, with 7 bases fitting TRBD1. Germline V gives CDR1 MNHEY, CDR2 SVGAGI. This CDR3 spans 15 amino acids. The junction had 10 bases not matched to a gene; V was cut back by 6 bases and J by 2 bases. The CDR3 DNA reads TGTGCCAGCAGCCAACCGGGACAGTCGGCCTACGAGCAGTACTTC. Translation gives CASSQPGQSAYEQYF.

The chain recombines TRBV15 with TRBJ2-1; 7 bases fit TRBD1. J gave up 2 bases and V 1 base, and 5 bases lay outside the gene matches. Germline assignment: CDR1 LNHNV and CDR2 YYDKDF (reference sequence). This CDR3 is built from 16 residues. The CDR3 sequence is CATSRAVGQAYNEQFF. CDR3 coding DNA: TGTGCCACCAGCAGAGCCGTAGGACAGGCCTACAATGAGCAGTTCTTC.

The J gene is TRBJ2-7, the V gene TRBV7-2, with 7 positions matching TRBD1. From germline, CDR1 is SGHTA and CDR2 FQGNSA. The V gene end was trimmed by 6 bases and the J gene end by 2 bases; junction bases not matched to a gene: 10. This CDR3 comprises 15 residues. The CDR3 here is CASRSNPGQTYEQYF. CDR3 in DNA: TGTGCCAGCAGGTCCAATCCGGGACAGACCTACGAGCAGTACTTC.

The chain recombines TRBV19 with TRBJ1-1, with 7 bases aligning to TRBD1. CDR1 LNHDA and CDR2 SQIVND come from the germline V gene (reference sequence). V gave up 5 bases and J gave up 0 bases; unmatched junction bases: 0. The CDR3 covers 13 residues. The CDR3 DNA reads TGTGCCAGTAGTGGGACAGTGAACACTGAAGCTTTCTTT. Translated: CASSGTVNTEAFF.

V gene TRBV6-1 combines with J gene TRBJ1-3; D gene uncertain. Germline CDR1 and CDR2: MNHNS and SASEGT. V was cut by 0 bases and J by 16 bases, with 10 bases left in between. The CDR3 has 11 amino acids. CDR3 residues: CASSEARWRYF. CDR3 in DNA: TGTGCCAGCAGTGAAGCCCGGTGGCGCTATTTT.

V is TRBV18 and J is TRBJ2-7; 10 nucleotides line up with TRBD2. The CDR3 length is 16 residues. With V trimmed by 3 bases and J by 2 bases, 7 bases remained unmatched. The germline V gene has CDR1 KGHSH and CDR2 LQKENI. This CDR3 reads CASSPPLAGSTYEQYF. In nucleotides, the CDR3 is TGTGCCAGCTCACCCCCACTAGCGGGGTCCACCTACGAGCAGTACTTC. Based on the CDR3 plus reference TRBV18 and TRBJ2-7, the full variable domain is NAGVMQNPRHLVRRRGQEARLRCSPMKGHSHVYWYRQLPEEGLKFMVYLQKENIIDESGMPKERFSAEFPKEGPSILRIQQVVRGDSAAYFCASSPPLAGSTYEQYFGPGTRLTVT.

This clone was detected once. CDR3 region: CASSRAGDAYNEQFF. In DNA form, the CDR3 reads TGCGCCAGCAGCCGTGCGGGGGACGCCTACAATGAGCAGTTCTTC. V gene TRBV4-3 combines with J gene TRBJ2-1; 7 nucleotides line up with TRBD2. J was trimmed by 2 bases and V by 4 bases; bases with no gene match: 5. The CDR3 is 15 amino acids. CDR1 and CDR2 (germline): LGHNA, YSLEER.